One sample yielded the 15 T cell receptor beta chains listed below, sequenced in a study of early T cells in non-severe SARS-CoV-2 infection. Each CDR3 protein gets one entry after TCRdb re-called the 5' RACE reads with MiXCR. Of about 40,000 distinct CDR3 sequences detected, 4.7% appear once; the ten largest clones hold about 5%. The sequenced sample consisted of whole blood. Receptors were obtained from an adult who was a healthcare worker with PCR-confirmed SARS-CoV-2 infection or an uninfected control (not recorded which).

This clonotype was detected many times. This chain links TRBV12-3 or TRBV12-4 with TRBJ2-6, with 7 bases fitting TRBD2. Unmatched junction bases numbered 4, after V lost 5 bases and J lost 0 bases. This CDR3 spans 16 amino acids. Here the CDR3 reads CASSSGISSGANVLTF. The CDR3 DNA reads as TGTGCCAGCAGTAGCGGGATCAGCTCTGGGGCCAACGTCCTGACTTTC.

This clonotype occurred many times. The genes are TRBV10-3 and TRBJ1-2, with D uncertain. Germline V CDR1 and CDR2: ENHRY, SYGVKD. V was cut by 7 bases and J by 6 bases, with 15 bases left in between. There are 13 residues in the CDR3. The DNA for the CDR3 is TGTGCCATCAATCTTGACCCCACGGATGGCTACACCTTC. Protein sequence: CAINLDPTDGYTF.

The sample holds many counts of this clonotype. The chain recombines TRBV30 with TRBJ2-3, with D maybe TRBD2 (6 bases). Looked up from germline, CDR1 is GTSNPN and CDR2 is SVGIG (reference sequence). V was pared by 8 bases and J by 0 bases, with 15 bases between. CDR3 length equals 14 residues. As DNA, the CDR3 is TGTGCCCGGGGAGGCAGAAGCAGCACAGATACGCAGTATTTT. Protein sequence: CARGGRSSTDTQYF.

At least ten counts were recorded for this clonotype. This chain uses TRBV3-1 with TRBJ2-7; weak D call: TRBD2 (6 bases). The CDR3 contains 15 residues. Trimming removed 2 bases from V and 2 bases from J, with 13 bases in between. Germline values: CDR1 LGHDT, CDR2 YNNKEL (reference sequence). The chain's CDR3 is CASSQKGTSAYEQYF. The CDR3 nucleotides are TGTGCCAGCAGCCAAAAGGGGACTTCGGCCTACGAGCAGTACTTC.

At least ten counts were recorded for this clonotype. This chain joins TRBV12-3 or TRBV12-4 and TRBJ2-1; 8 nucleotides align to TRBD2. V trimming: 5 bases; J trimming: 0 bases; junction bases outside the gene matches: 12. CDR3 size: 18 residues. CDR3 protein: CASSPGGRRGGSYNEQFF. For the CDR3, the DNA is TGTGCCAGCAGTCCGGGGGGGCGGAGAGGAGGCTCCTACAATGAGCAGTTCTTC.

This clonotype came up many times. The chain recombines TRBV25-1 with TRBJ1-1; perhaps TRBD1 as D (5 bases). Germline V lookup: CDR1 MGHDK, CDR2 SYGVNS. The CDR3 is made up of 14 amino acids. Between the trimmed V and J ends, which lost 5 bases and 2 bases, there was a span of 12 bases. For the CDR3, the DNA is TGTGCCAGCAGTCCGGGACTATCAAACACTGAAGCTTTCTTT. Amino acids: CASSPGLSNTEAFF.

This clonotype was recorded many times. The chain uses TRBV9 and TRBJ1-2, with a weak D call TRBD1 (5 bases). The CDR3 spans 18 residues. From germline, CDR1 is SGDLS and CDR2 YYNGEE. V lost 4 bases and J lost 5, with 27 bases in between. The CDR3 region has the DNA TGTGCCAGCAGCCCCCACCCGCCAGGGATCGGGGGTAGATATGGCTACACCTTC. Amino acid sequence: CASSPHPPGIGGRYGYTF.

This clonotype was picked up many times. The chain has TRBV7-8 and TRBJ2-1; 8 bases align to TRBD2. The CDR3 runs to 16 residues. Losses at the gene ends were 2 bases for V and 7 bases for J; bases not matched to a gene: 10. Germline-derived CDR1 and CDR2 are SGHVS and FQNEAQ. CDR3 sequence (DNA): TGTGCCAGCAGCTTATATCCTCCGGGACTAGAGAATGAGCAGTTCTTC. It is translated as CASSLYPPGLENEQFF. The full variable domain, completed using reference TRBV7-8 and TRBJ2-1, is GAGVSQSPRYKVAKRGQDVALRCDPISGHVSLFWYQQALGQGPEFLTYFQNEAQLDKSGLPSDRFFAERPEGSVSTLKIQRTQQEDSAVYLCASSLYPPGLENEQFFGPGTRLTVL.

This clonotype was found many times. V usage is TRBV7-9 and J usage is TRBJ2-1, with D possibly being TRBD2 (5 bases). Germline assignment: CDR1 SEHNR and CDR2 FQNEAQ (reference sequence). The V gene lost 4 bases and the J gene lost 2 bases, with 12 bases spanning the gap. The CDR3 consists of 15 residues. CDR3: CASSSRTGTYNEQFF. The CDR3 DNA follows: TGTGCCAGCAGCTCCAGGACGGGAACCTACAATGAGCAGTTCTTC.

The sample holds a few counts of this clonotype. DNA of the CDR3: TGTGCCAGCAGCTTGGACAGTAACACTGAAGCTTTCTTT. Translated: CASSLDSNTEAFF. The chain couples TRBV5-4 to TRBJ1-1; D uncertain. Per the germline V gene, CDR1 is SGHNT and CDR2 is YYREEE (reference sequence). There are 13 residues in the CDR3. Deletions cut 0 bases from V and 2 bases from J, with 5 bases between.

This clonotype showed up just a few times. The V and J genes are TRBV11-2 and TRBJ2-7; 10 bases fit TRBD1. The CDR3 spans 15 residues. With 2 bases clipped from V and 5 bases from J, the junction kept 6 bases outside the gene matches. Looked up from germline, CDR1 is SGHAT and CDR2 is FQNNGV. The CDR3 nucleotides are TGTGCCAGCAGCTTACTTGGGACAGGGGCGGACGAGCAGTACTTC. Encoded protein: CASSLLGTGADEQYF.

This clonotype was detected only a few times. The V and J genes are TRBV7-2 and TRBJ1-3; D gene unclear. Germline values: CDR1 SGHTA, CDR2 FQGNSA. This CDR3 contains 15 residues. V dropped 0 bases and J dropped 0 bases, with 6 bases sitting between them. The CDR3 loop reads CASSLATDSGNTIYF. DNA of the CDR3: TGTGCCAGCAGCTTAGCGACCGACTCTGGAAACACCATATATTTT.

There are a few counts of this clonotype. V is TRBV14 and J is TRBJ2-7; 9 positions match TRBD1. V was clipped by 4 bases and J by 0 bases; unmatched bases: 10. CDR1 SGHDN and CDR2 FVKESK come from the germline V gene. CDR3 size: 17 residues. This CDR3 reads CASSPGQGLLDSYEQYF. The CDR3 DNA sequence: TGTGCCAGCAGCCCGGGACAGGGTCTTTTAGACTCCTACGAGCAGTACTTC.

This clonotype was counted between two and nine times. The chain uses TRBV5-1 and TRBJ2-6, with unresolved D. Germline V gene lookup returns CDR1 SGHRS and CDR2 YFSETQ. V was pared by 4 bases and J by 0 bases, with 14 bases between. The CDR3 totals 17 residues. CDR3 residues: CASSHLISDSGANVLTF. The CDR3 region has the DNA TGCGCCAGCAGCCACCTGATTTCGGACTCTGGGGCCAACGTCCTGACTTTC.

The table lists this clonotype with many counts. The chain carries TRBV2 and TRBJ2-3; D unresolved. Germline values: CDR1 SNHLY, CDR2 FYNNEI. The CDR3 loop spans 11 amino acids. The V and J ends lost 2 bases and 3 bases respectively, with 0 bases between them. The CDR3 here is CASSETDTQYF. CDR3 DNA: TGTGCCAGCAGTGAAACAGATACGCAGTATTTT. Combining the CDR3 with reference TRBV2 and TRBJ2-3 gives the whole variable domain EPEVTQTPSHQVTQMGQEVILRCVPISNHLYFYWYRQILGQKVEFLVSFYNNEISEKSEIFDDQFSVERPDGSNFTLKIRSTKLEDSAMYFCASSETDTQYFGPGTRLTVL.